This T cell receptor beta chain emerged from a study of technical replicates of blood from a few donors (dated by TCRdb to about 2017). Receptors were amplified or captured by the immunoSEQ multiplex PCR assay. TCRdb's version of the immuneACCESS table is confined to in-frame rearrangements and falls short of the full clone set. An unresolved V gene accounts for under half of the shortfall where checked; the remainder is of unknown origin. Recorded for this sample are about 48,000 clones; 92% of them occurred a single time. The ten biggest clones cover under 4% of the sample. The CDR3, cysteine through phenylalanine, is 16 amino acids long. The DNA shown is the 48-base CDR3, in frame from base 1. V has 0 bases trimmed and J has 1 base trimmed; junction bases matching no gene number 1. In the germline V gene, CDR1 corresponds to SGHDT and CDR2 to YYEEEE. This clone was detected once. What antigen it recognizes has not been identified. No base quality information exists; no much larger clone differs at one position.

Recombination connected TRBV5-6 to TRBJ1-5, with TRBD1 matching 10 junction bases. The sequencing sample was made of PBMCs. The clonotype was recovered from a human donor in good health. Some clones in this sample may be carry-over from other donors' samples. The DNA sequence follows: TGTGCCAGCAGCTTGGGGACAGGGGGAAGCAATCAGCCCCAGCATTTT. This is translated as CASSLGTGGSNQPQHF.